This TCR beta chain appears in the sequencing data of a study of PD-L1 blockade in urothelial cancer (dated by TCRdb to about 2017). In terms of the full investigation: All patients started therapy in about 2014 and received atezolizumab 1,200 mg intravenously every 3 weeks. Twenty-five of 29 patients were males with bladder-origin urothelial cancer, and about 60% of the roughly 30 reported a prior smoking history. Patients had an ECOG performance status of 0 or 1 and had received between 0 and 3 prior chemotherapy regimens. Durable clinical benefit was achieved by nine patients but not by the remaining 20. Pretreatment blood TCR-seq was available for fewer than 30 patients, at least one posttreatment blood collection was obtained for around 25 patients, and tumor TCR-seq was available for around 25 patients. The study, an exploratory multi-omic analysis, examined somatic, immune and clinical correlates of response to PD-L1 blockade with atezolizumab in urothelial cancer. Durable clinical benefit meant progression-free survival longer than 6 months, and TCR features were also tested against progression-free and overall survival. In the same patients, whole exome sequencing and RNA sequencing of pretreatment tumors were performed in addition to TCR sequencing. Pretreatment tumor samples, along with matched peripheral blood collected serially before and after atezolizumab treatment, underwent TCR sequencing. Blood samples were analyzed at two time points: 3 weeks after treatment start (second dose) and 6 weeks after treatment start. Blood samples gave median yields of roughly 150,000 T cells and more than 80,000 unique TCRs, along with a median clonality of approximately 0.084.

The sample's time point label is to be understood as: peripheral blood 6 weeks after treatment start. The cohort included roughly 29 patients with locally advanced or metastatic urothelial carcinoma who were treated at Memorial Sloan Kettering on a trial protocol. Peripheral blood mononuclear cells were collected from each patient pretreatment and during treatment, giving between 1 and 8 total time points per patient. The Qiagen DNeasy Blood extraction kit was used to purify genomic DNA from total PBMCs and from tumor samples. PBMCs were collected pretreatment and during treatment, and were isolated and stored as previously described. The CDR3 spans 13 residues, from the cysteine through the phenylalanine. Only the CDR3 region is kept as DNA, spanning 39 bases read in frame from base 1. V gives up 2 bases and J gives up 8 bases, and the segment between their germline ends measures 10 bases. The germline V gene (reference sequence) specifies GTSNPN as CDR1 and SVGIG as CDR2.

This clone has only a few counts. There is no known antigen for this receptor. No clone much larger than this one lies a single base away; base qualities are absent. Findings and caveats that apply to the study as a whole: Because the sample size was small (n ≈ 27) and many of the analyses were exploratory, the results are meant to be hypothesis-generating. A pretreatment peripheral blood TCR clonality below the median was linked to improved progression-free and overall survival. At 3 weeks after the start of treatment, tumor-associated TCR clones in peripheral blood had expanded more in patients with durable benefit (n ≈ 24, p = 0.022).

Each PCR received spiked-in synthetic TCR analog templates so that absolute template abundance could be estimated from read counts. TCRbeta CDR3 regions were amplified from genomic DNA with bias-controlled V and J gene primers using the immunoSEQ assay. Rearranged TCRbeta segments were sequenced at approximately 20X coverage. The original pipeline was this. Clustering was used to correct sequencing errors, and CDR3s were annotated against IMGT so that V, D and J genes could be assigned. Only productive TCRbeta rearrangements were used in downstream analyses, excluding out-of-frame or stop-codon sequences. To compute clonality, Shannon entropy was normalized by the log of the number of unique productive sequences and then subtracted from one. Clones differing between time points or between blood and tumor were identified by Fisher's exact test with Benjamini-Hochberg correction at adjusted p below 0.01. As stored in TCRdb, this immuneACCESS dataset retains in-frame rearrangements with V and J assigned. A fraction of the clones does not appear; measured against another copy, unresolved V genes explain less than half of the discrepancy, and the remainder lacks a known reason. V, J and clone size were drawn from that table, and D and trimming were deduced from the DNA. The sample includes tens of thousands of clones, with 85% to 90% observed a single time. Roughly 10% of the sample is held by the ten biggest clonotypes.

The starting material was PBMCs, obtained around atezolizumab (anti-PD-L1) treatment. The source of this sequence is a man in his 60s with urothelial cancer. Rearrangement joined TRBV30 to TRBJ1-6; the D gene is perhaps TRBD1, from 5 matching bases. The sequenced DNA: TGTGCCTGGAGTCGAAGGGGCGATTCACCCCTCCACTTT. Its protein is CAWSRRGDSPLHF.